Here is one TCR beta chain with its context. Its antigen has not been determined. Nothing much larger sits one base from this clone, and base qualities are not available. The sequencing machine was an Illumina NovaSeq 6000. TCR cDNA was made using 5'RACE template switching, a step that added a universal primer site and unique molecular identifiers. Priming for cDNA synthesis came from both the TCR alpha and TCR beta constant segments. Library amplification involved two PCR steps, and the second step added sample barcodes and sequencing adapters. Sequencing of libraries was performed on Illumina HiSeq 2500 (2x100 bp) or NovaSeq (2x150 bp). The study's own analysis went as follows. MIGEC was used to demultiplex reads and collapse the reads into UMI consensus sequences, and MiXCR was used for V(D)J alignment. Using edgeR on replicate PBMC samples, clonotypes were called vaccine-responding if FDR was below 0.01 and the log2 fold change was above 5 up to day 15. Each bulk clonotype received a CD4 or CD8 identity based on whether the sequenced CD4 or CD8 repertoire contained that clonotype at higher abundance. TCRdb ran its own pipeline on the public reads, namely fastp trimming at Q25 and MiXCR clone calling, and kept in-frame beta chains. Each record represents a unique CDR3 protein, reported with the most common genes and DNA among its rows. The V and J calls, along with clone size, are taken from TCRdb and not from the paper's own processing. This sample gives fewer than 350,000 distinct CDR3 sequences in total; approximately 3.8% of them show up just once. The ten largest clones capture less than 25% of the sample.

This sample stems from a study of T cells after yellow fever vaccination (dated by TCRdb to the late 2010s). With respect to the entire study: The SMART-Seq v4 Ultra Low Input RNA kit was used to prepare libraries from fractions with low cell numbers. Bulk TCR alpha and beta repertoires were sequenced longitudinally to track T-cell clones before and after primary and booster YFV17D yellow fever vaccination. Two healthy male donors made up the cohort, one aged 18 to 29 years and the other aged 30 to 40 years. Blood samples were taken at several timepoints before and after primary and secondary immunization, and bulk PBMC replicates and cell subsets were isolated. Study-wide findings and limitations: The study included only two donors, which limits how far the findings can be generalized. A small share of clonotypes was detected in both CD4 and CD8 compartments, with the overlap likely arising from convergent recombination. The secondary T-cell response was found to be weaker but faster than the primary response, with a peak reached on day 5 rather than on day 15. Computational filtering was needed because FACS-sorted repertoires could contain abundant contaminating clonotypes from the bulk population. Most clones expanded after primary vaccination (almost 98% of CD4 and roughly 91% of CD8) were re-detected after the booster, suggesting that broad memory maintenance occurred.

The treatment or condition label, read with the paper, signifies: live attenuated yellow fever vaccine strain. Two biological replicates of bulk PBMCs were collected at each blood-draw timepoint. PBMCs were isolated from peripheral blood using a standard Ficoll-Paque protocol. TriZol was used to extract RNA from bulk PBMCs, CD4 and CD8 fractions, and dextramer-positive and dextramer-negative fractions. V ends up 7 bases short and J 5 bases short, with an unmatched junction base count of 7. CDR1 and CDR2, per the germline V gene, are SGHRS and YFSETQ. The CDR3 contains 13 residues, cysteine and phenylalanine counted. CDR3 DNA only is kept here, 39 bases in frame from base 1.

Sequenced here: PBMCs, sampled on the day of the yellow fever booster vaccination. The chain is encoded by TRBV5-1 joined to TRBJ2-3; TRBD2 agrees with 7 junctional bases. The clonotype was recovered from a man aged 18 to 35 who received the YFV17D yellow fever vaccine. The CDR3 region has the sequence CASASRGGDTQYF. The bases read TGCGCCAGCGCCTCCCGCGGGGGAGATACGCAGTATTTT.